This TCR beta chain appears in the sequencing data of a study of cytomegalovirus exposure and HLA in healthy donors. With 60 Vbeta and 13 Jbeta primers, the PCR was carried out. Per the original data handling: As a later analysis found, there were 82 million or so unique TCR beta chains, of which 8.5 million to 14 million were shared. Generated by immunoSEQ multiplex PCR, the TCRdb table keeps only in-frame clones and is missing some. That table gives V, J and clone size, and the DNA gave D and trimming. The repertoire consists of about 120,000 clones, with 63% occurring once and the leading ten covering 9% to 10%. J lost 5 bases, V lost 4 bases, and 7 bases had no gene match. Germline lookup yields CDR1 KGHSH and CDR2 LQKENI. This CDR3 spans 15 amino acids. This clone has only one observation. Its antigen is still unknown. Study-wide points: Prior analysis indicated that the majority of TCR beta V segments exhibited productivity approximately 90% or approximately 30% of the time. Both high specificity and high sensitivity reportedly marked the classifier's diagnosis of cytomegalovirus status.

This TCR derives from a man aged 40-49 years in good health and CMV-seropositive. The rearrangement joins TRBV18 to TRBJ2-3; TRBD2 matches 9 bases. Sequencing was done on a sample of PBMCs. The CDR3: CASSQTSGGRDTQYF. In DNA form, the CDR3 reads TGTGCCAGCTCACAAACCAGCGGGGGGAGAGATACGCAGTATTTT.